This T cell receptor beta chain was documented in a study of blood T cell repertoires in COVID-19. As for the study in general: The United States, Italy and Spain provided the acute and convalescent COVID-19 samples. From T cells, B-cell-depleted T cells, or PBMCs came the material, which was cDNA or gDNA.

This clone was seen just once. Data came from immunoSEQ multiplex PCR; TCRdb stores just in-frame clones and leaves some out. This table has fewer than 150,000 clones, roughly 72% appearing once. The germline CDR1 and CDR2 sequences are SGHRS and YFSETQ. The length of the CDR3 is 14 residues. V gave up 2 bases and J gave up 4 bases, with 10 bases separating them. V and J are TRBV5-1 and TRBJ1-3; D is unresolved. The sequenced sample was peripheral blood. The TCR was taken from a human donor in a cohort sampled during active COVID-19. The CDR3 sequence: CASSLQQNGNTIYF. DNA for the CDR3: TGCGCCAGCAGCTTACAGCAAAACGGAAACACCATATATTTT. Filled out from reference TRBV5-1 and TRBJ1-3, the complete variable domain reads KAGVTQTPRYLIKTRGQQVTLSCSPISGHRSVSWYQQTPGQGLQFLFEYFSETQRNKGNFPGRFSGRQFSNSRSEMNVSTLELGDSALYLCASSLQQNGNTIYFGEGSWLTVV.